This TCR beta chain came from a study of a mutant IDH1 vaccine in newly diagnosed glioma. The sample's time point: week 47, end of study. Every single dose of the vaccine, 300 ug of mutant IDH1 20-mer peptide, came with topical imiquimod. Patients had eight vaccinations, in weeks 1, 3, 5, 7, 11, 15, 19 and 23. New WHO grade 3 or 4 astrocytomas that were IDH1-mutant and ATRX-lost occurred in the donors. Profiled with immunoSEQ multiplex PCR; TCRdb holds only in-frame clones, not every one. The sample records around 61,000 clones, less than 80% being singletons. Comments on this clone: Its target is unknown.

The V end lost 3 bases, the J end lost 0 bases, and 3 bases lay between the germline ends. Germline assignment: CDR1 SNHLY and CDR2 FYNNEI. The CDR3 covers 14 residues. This specimen was PBMCs, taken from a glioma patient whose treatment included an IDH1 peptide vaccine. V usage is TRBV2 and J usage is TRBJ2-6; D remains unclear. The receptor comes from a man aged 50 or older with glioma. The DNA of the CDR3 is TGTGCCAGCAGTGACAGCTCTGGGGCCAACGTCCTGACTTTC. Translation gives CASSDSSGANVLTF. Drawing the rest from reference TRBV2 and TRBJ2-6, the complete variable domain is EPEVTQTPSHQVTQMGQEVILRCVPISNHLYFYWYRQILGQKVEFLVSFYNNEISEKSEIFDDQFSVERPDGSNFTLKIRSTKLEDSAMYFCASSDSSGANVLTFGAGSRLTVL.